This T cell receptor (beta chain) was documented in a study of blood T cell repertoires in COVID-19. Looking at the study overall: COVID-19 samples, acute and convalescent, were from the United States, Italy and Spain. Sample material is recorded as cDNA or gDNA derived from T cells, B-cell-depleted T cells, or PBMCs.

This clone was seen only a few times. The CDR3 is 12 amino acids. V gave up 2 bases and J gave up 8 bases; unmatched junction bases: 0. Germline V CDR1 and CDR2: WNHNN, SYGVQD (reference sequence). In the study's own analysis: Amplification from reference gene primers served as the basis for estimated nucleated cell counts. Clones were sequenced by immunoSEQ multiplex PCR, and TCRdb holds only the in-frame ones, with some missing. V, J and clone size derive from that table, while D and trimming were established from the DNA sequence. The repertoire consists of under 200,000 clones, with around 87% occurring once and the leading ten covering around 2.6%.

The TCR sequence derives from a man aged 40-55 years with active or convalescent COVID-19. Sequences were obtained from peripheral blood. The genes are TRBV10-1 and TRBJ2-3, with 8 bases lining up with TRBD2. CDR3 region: CASSEAGGTQYF. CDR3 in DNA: TGCGCCAGCAGTGAGGCGGGGGGTACGCAGTATTTT.